This TCR beta chain was documented in a study of blood T cell repertoires in COVID-19. Background on the study: Sources were T cells, B-cell-depleted T cells, or PBMCs; the material itself was cDNA or gDNA.

Some clones are missing from TCRdb's copy, which holds only in-frame ones; the method was immunoSEQ multiplex PCR. The sample holds about 83,000 clones, around 76% seen once. The CDR3 runs 16 residues. Germline-derived CDR1 and CDR2 are ENHRY and SYGVKD. V gave up 0 bases and J gave up 0 bases, with 8 bases separating them. The chain carries TRBV10-3 and TRBJ2-2, with D hard to call. The sequence was obtained from a woman older than 75 with active or convalescent COVID-19. The sequenced material came from peripheral blood. CDR3: CAISESVQSNTGELFF. CDR3 nucleotide sequence: TGTGCCATCAGTGAGTCGGTGCAGTCGAACACCGGGGAGCTGTTTTTT.